The 27 T cell receptor beta chains presented below share a single source sample, sequenced in a study of identical twins. TCRdb reanalysed the 5' RACE reads using MiXCR and keeps one entry per CDR3 protein. The table lists some 320,000 distinct CDR3 sequences, approximately 13% of them singletons. This same sample was also taken into another study, of yellow fever vaccine responses in identical twins.

The sample was CD8+ T cells sorted from blood. The receptors derive from a woman aged 18-29 years in good health.

This clonotype was detected a few times. The chain is built from TRBV20-1 and TRBJ2-7; perhaps TRBD2 as D (6 bases). V was cut by 6 bases and J by 3 bases, with 15 bases left in between. The CDR3 is 13 residues long. Germline V gene sequence: CDR1 DFQATT, CDR2 SNEGSKA (reference sequence). The CDR3 DNA is TGCAGTGCCCATGGGCCGACTAGCTACGAGCAGTACGTC. This sequence encodes CSAHGPTSYEQYV.

This clonotype was detected a few times. The V and J genes are TRBV10-3 and TRBJ2-3, with TRBD2 as a possible D gene (6 bases). V was pared by 0 bases and J by 1 base, with 8 bases between. The germline gives CDR1 ENHRY, CDR2 SYGVKD. The CDR3 totals 15 residues. CDR3 DNA sequence: TGTGCCATCAGTGAGTCTGGCGGGGGCACAGATACGCAGTATTTT. Its protein is CAISESGGGTDTQYF.

This chain links TRBV7-7 with TRBJ2-1, with D perhaps TRBD2 (6 bases). Germline CDR1 is SSHAT and CDR2 is FNYEAQ (reference sequence). The CDR3 contains 14 residues. V was pared by 3 bases and J by 3 bases, with 9 bases between. CDR3 coding DNA: TGTGCCAGCAGCTTGGGCGGGGACTACAATGAGCAGTTCTTC. Amino acids: CASSLGGDYNEQFF. Variable domain in full (rest from reference TRBV7-7 and TRBJ2-1): GAGVSQSPRYKVTKRGQDVTLRCDPISSHATLYWYQQALGQGPEFLTYFNYEAQPDKSGLPSDRFSAERPEGSISTLTIQRTEQRDSAMYRCASSLGGDYNEQFFGPGTRLTVL.

This clonotype was recorded a few times. This chain connects TRBV3-1 to TRBJ2-3; 9 bases align to TRBD1. The CDR3 consists of 17 residues. The J segment lost 2 bases and the V segment lost 4 bases, leaving 10 bases of the junction unmatched. CDR1 and CDR2 from the germline V gene are LGHDT and YNNKEL (reference sequence). CDR3 bases: TGTGCCAGCAGCCCAGGGTACCGGGACAGGGTCACAGATACGCAGTATTTT. It specifies CASSPGYRDRVTDTQYF.

This clonotype showed up just a few times. J is TRBJ2-4 and V is TRBV28; D gene uncertain. CDR1 MDHEN and CDR2 SYDVKM come from the germline V gene. V lost 7 bases and J lost 1, with 20 bases in between. The CDR3 consists of 17 residues. The CDR3 DNA reads as TGTGCCAGCATTGGTGTGTCACAACCTTTGGCCAAAAACATTCAGTACTTC. Amino acids: CASIGVSQPLAKNIQYF.

In its sample, this clonotype was seen a few times. CDR3: CSASARGVTF. CDR3 DNA sequence: TGCAGTGCTAGTGCCCGGGGGGTCACCTTC. V is TRBV20-1 and J is TRBJ1-2; TRBD1 might be the D (5 bases). The CDR3 is 10 amino acids. V shed 3 bases and J shed 13 bases, with 12 bases lying between them. Germline lookup yields CDR1 DFQATT and CDR2 SNEGSKA (reference sequence).

This clonotype was seen only a few times. The chain couples TRBV4-1 to TRBJ2-3, with 14 bases that match TRBD2. The CDR3 runs to 18 residues. V was clipped by 1 base and J by 3 bases; unmatched bases: 6. Per the germline V gene, CDR1 is MGHRA and CDR2 is YSYEKL. CDR3: CASSQGGLAGEGTDTQYF. The CDR3 DNA sequence: TGCGCCAGCAGCCAAGGGGGACTAGCGGGAGAGGGTACAGATACGCAGTATTTT.

This clonotype was detected many times. The genes are TRBV12-3 or TRBV12-4 and TRBJ2-3; D uncertain. The CDR3 has 15 residues. Deletions cut 0 bases from V and 0 bases from J, with 7 bases between. The CDR3 sequence is CASSLAGISTDTQYF. The CDR3 DNA reads as TGTGCCAGCAGTTTAGCAGGAATCAGCACAGATACGCAGTATTTT.

This clonotype was counted between two and nine times. This sequence joins TRBV2 and TRBJ2-2; 10 bases match TRBD2. The CDR3 runs 14 residues. The V segment lost 10 bases and the J segment 7 bases; nucleotides outside the gene matches: 9. CDR1 is SNHLY and CDR2 is FYNNEI in the germline V gene. The CDR3 protein is CATLSGGAVGELFF. The CDR3 bases are TGTGCCACCCTCAGCGGGGGGGCGGTCGGGGAGCTGTTTTTT.

This clonotype was observed at least ten times. The chain employs TRBV12-3 or TRBV12-4 and TRBJ1-4; D remains unclear. V lost 3 bases and J lost 3, with 5 bases in between. The CDR3 sequence is 13 residues long. The CDR3 protein is CASSLWSNEKLFF. The CDR3 nucleotides read TGTGCCAGCAGTTTGTGGTCTAATGAAAAACTGTTTTTT.

This clonotype showed up just a few times. The chain carries TRBV15 and TRBJ2-7; 10 bases agree with TRBD1. V shed 1 base and J 2 bases; nucleotides not matched to a gene: 2. Looked up from germline, CDR1 is LNHNV and CDR2 is YYDKDF (reference sequence). The CDR3 extends over 15 amino acids. CDR3 sequence: CATSRGTGGPYEQYV. CDR3 nucleotides: TGTGCCACCAGCAGAGGGACAGGGGGACCCTACGAGCAGTACGTC.

The genes are TRBV2 and TRBJ2-2; 10 bases fit TRBD2. The V gene end was trimmed by 4 bases and the J gene end by 4 bases; junction bases not matched to a gene: 9. Germline V CDR1 and CDR2: SNHLY, FYNNEI. The CDR3 has 17 residues. As DNA, the CDR3 is TGTGCCAGCAGTGTCCCAGCGGGGGGGCCGAGCACCGGGGAGCTGTTTTTT. This encodes CASSVPAGGPSTGELFF.

This clonotype was observed a few times. The chain recombines TRBV7-8 with TRBJ2-7, with TRBD1 matching over 9 bases. The germline V gene encodes CDR1 SGHVS and CDR2 FQNEAQ. V trimming: 5 bases; J trimming: 5 bases; junction bases outside the gene matches: 10. The CDR3 is made up of 15 amino acids. Here the CDR3 reads CASSPAGTGFNEQYF. CDR3 DNA: TGTGCCAGCAGCCCAGCCGGGACAGGGTTTAACGAGCAGTACTTC.

This clonotype was detected ten times or more. The chain links TRBV12-3 or TRBV12-4 to TRBJ2-1; 10 positions agree with TRBD1. This CDR3 region has 15 residues. V was pared by 5 bases and J by 5 bases, with 6 bases of the junction left unmatched. CDR3 in amino acids: CASSAGTGENNEQFF. The CDR3 coding sequence is TGTGCCAGCAGTGCCGGGACAGGGGAAAACAATGAGCAGTTCTTC.

This chain connects TRBV7-6 to TRBJ1-5; possibly TRBD1 for D (5 bases). Trimming took 5 bases from V and 3 from J, leaving 11 bases between them. Germline V CDR1 and CDR2: SGHVS, FNYEAQ. The length of the CDR3 is 14 residues. CDR3 in DNA: TGTGCCAGCAGCGCCGGGGGGGTCAATCAGCCCCAGCATTTT. This sequence encodes CASSAGGVNQPQHF.

There are many counts of this clonotype. The V call is TRBV7-9, the J call TRBJ1-1; D gene uncertain. Germline V gives CDR1 SEHNR, CDR2 FQNEAQ (reference sequence). This CDR3 has 16 residues. V was clipped by 5 bases and J by 6 bases, with 22 bases between them. Here the CDR3 DNA reads TGTGCCAGCAGCCACCCTCGGGAAGGATCGACTCCTGAAGCTTTCTTT. Protein product: CASSHPREGSTPEAFF. Complete variable domain (other parts from reference TRBV7-9 and TRBJ1-1): DTGVSQNPRHKITKRGQNVTFRCDPISEHNRLYWYRQTLGQGPEFLTYFQNEAQLEKSRLLSDRFSAERPKGSFSTLEIQRTEQGDSAMYLCASSHPREGSTPEAFFGQGTRLTVV.

The rearrangement links TRBV7-8 to TRBJ2-5, with D tentatively TRBD2 (6 bases). The ends were cut back, 1 base at V and 2 bases at J, with 11 bases in the middle. In germline, CDR1 is SGHVS, CDR2 FQNEAQ. This CDR3 is built from 15 residues. CDR3 nucleotide sequence: TGTGCCAGCAGCTTAGAAGGGAGGAGGCAAGAGACCCAGTACTTC. Encoded protein: CASSLEGRRQETQYF.

CDR3 DNA sequence: TGCGCCAGCAGCCAAGCGGCAGTTGGGGCCAACGTCCTGACTTTC. Translation gives CASSQAAVGANVLTF. The V gene is TRBV4-1, the J gene TRBJ2-6, with D unresolved. Germline V gene data show CDR1 as MGHRA and CDR2 as YSYEKL. The V gene lost 1 base and the J gene lost 3 bases, with 7 bases spanning the gap. The CDR3 loop spans 15 amino acids.

CDR3 in DNA: TGTGCCAGCAGCCAGTGGGGGAGCGGAAACGAGCAGTACGTC. This gives the protein CASSQWGSGNEQYV. The chain has TRBV5-6 and TRBJ2-7; D is perhaps TRBD1 or TRBD2 (5 bases each). Trimming removed 4 bases from V and 5 bases from J, with 16 bases in between. CDR1 is SGHDT and CDR2 is YYEEEE in the germline V gene. The CDR3 spans 14 residues.

The table lists this clonotype with a few counts. The V call is TRBV29-1, the J call TRBJ2-5; 9 bases align to TRBD1. CDR1 is SQVTM and CDR2 is ANQGSEA in the germline V gene. Germline trimming cut 6 bases from V and 4 bases from J; bases unmatched to any gene: 9. The length of the CDR3 is 14 residues. Here the CDR3 reads CSVAPGQGLETQYF. CDR3 nucleotides: TGCAGCGTGGCCCCGGGACAGGGCTTAGAGACCCAGTACTTC.

The sample holds a few counts of this clonotype. The chain recombines TRBV20-1 with TRBJ2-7; possible D gene TRBD2, 6 bases. CDR1 and CDR2 (germline): DFQATT, SNEGSKA (reference sequence). Trimming pared 6 bases from V and 5 bases from J, leaving 14 bases between. The CDR3 is made up of 12 amino acids. This CDR3 is CSATGTLDEQYV. In DNA form, the CDR3 reads TGCAGTGCCACGGGGACTTTGGACGAGCAGTACGTC.

V usage is TRBV7-3 and J usage is TRBJ2-1, with TRBD1 identical over 11 bases. Germline CDR1 reads SGHTA; CDR2 reads FQGTGA. J was trimmed by 5 bases and V by 7 bases; bases with no gene match: 4. The CDR3 contains 14 residues. For the CDR3, the DNA is TGTGCCAGCACTAGGACAGGGGGCGACAATGAGCAGTTCTTC. This sequence encodes CASTRTGGDNEQFF.

The chain carries TRBV5-1 and TRBJ2-7, with 7 bases aligning to TRBD1. The V segment lost 0 bases and the J segment 2 bases; nucleotides outside the gene matches: 2. This CDR3 spans 14 amino acids. Germline V CDR1 and CDR2: SGHRS, YFSETQ. Written as DNA, the CDR3 is TGCGCCAGCAGCTTGGAGACAGGGCCCTACGAGCAGTACGTC. Protein: CASSLETGPYEQYV.

This clonotype came up many times. This chain joins TRBV10-3 and TRBJ2-5; 10 positions agree with TRBD1. Germline assignment: CDR1 ENHRY and CDR2 SYGVKD. The ends lost 5 bases at V and 4 bases at J; junction bases unmatched: 4. The CDR3 has 14 amino acids. The CDR3 region has the DNA TGTGCCATCAGTCGGGGACAGGGGCTAGAGACCCAGTACTTC. Protein sequence: CAISRGQGLETQYF.

This clonotype was seen a handful of times. The chain is built from TRBV6-5 and TRBJ2-1; unclear D gene. V shed 0 bases and J shed 4 bases, with 13 bases lying between them. CDR1 is MNHEY, CDR2 SVGAGI, per germline. This CDR3 has 16 residues. The CDR3 here is CASSYSSDRSYNEQFF. The CDR3 DNA reads as TGTGCCAGCAGTTACTCGAGCGATCGGTCGTACAATGAGCAGTTCTTC.

The chain is built from TRBV4-1 and TRBJ2-2, with D uncertain. This CDR3 is 16 amino acids long. Per the germline V gene, CDR1 is MGHRA and CDR2 is YSYEKL. V was pared by 1 base and J by 0 bases, with 9 bases between. The CDR3: CASSQVLEANTGELFF. Here the CDR3 DNA reads TGCGCCAGCAGCCAAGTTTTAGAGGCGAACACCGGGGAGCTGTTTTTT.

The chain recombines TRBV24-1 with TRBJ2-3; 10 bases are a match to TRBD1. V gave up 2 bases and J gave up 4 bases; unmatched junction bases: 2. Germline V gene lookup returns CDR1 KGHDR and CDR2 SFDVKD. This CDR3 has 15 residues. DNA for the CDR3: TGTGCCACCAGTGATTGGGGACAGGGGTCAGATACGCAGTATTTT. It yields the protein CATSDWGQGSDTQYF.